This T cell receptor beta chain was identified during a study of blood T cell repertoires in COVID-19. About the research overall: Donors in the United States, Italy and Spain gave samples during acute or convalescent COVID-19. Sample material is recorded as cDNA or gDNA derived from T cells, B-cell-depleted T cells, or PBMCs.

Here immunoSEQ multiplex PCR was the method, and the copy in TCRdb shows in-frame clones only, minus some. The table includes some 670,000 clones, more than 80% detected once. Sequencing input: peripheral blood. The receptor's source is a woman between 18 and 29 years old with acute or convalescent COVID-19.

Here the CDR3 reads CSAEGQGRAFF. DNA for the CDR3: TGCAGTGCTGAAGGACAGGGTCGGGCTTTCTTT. The chain joins TRBV20-1 to TRBJ1-1, with 8 bases fitting TRBD1. V lost 5 bases and J lost 11; bases outside the gene matches: 7. CDR1 DFQATT and CDR2 SNEGSKA come from the germline V gene (reference sequence). The CDR3 sequence is 11 residues long.